This T cell receptor (beta chain) was documented in a study of T-cell memory formation after mild COVID-19. The 5'RACE method, run with constant-segment primers, produced TCR alpha and TCR beta cDNA libraries (carrying sample barcodes and UMIs). A single record per CDR3 protein comes from TCRdb applying MiXCR to the 5' RACE reads. The sample carries 350,000 or so distinct CDR3 sequences, roughly 20% recorded once. Study-wide results and caveats: A second wave expanding day 15 to 37 was CD4+-biased; contracting clones were balanced. Shrinking CD4+ clones were chiefly CM and EM; CD8+ ones were chiefly EMRA. Pre-infection memory already had some responding clones, implying cross-reactive memory joined.

This clonotype was detected only a few times. The target antigen is unknown. Looked up from germline, CDR1 is MNHEY and CDR2 is SVGAGI. J was trimmed by 7 bases and V by 4 bases; bases with no gene match: 11. The CDR3 has 15 amino acids. The chain joins TRBV6-5 to TRBJ2-7; 9 bases line up with TRBD2. Sequenced input: PBMCs or a T cell subset sorted from them (not recorded which). The receptor comes from an adult woman who had mild COVID-19 (a few samples of this study predate the infection). Cell type and time point are not known. For the CDR3, the DNA is TGTGCCAGCAGTTTGAAGCGGGGGGCCAGGGGAGAGCAGTACTTC. Amino acids: CASSLKRGARGEQYF.